The 18 T cell receptor beta chains given below trace back to one sample, sequenced in a study of T-cell reconstitution after alpha-beta-depleted transplantation in children. Unique molecular identifiers were incorporated into the prepared TCRbeta library. Via MiXCR, TCRdb re-called the PCR reads, giving one row per CDR3 protein. The data contain approximately 980,000 distinct CDR3 sequences, about 29% of them singletons. Sequenced here: PBMCs, mostly from graft donor cells, sampled 360 days after TCRalphabeta/CD19-depleted stem cell transplant. The receptors were sampled from a boy in the first two years of life who had a stem cell transplant for SCID, so the T cells may come from the graft donor.

This clonotype was observed many times. V usage is TRBV29-1 and J usage is TRBJ1-2; D remains unclear. CDR3 length: 10 amino acids. V lost 7 bases and J 8 bases, leaving 11 bases between the germline ends. Germline V gives CDR1 SQVTM, CDR2 ANQGSEA. CDR3 protein: CSAPGEGYTF. CDR3 coding DNA: TGCAGCGCTCCGGGAGAAGGCTACACCTTC.

This clonotype has only a few counts. This chain connects TRBV7-3 to TRBJ2-1, with D possibly being TRBD1 or TRBD2 (5 bases each). This CDR3 spans 12 amino acids. The V and J ends lost 5 bases and 9 bases respectively, with 11 bases between them. The germline V gene encodes CDR1 SGHTA and CDR2 FQGTGA. The chain's CDR3 is CASSDPGTEQFF. The CDR3 DNA reads as TGTGCCAGCAGCGACCCAGGGACTGAGCAGTTCTTC.

This clonotype was seen just once. The chain carries TRBV12-3 or TRBV12-4 and TRBJ2-1; D is uncertain. V lost 5 bases and J lost 1, with 12 bases in between. The CDR3 spans 15 residues. CDR3 DNA: TGTGCCAGCAGTCCCAACCCGTTATCCTACAATGAGCAGTTCTTC. This codes for CASSPNPLSYNEQFF.

The rearrangement uses TRBV5-1 and TRBJ1-5; 7 bases map to TRBD1. V was pared by 5 bases and J by 7 bases, with 12 bases of the junction left unmatched. This CDR3 spans 15 amino acids. Germline CDR1 reads SGHRS; CDR2 reads YFSETQ. The CDR3 DNA is TGCGCCAGCAGTAAGGGGGCAGGGGAAGTCCAGCCCCAGCATTTT. It translates to CASSKGAGEVQPQHF.

The chain couples TRBV6-5 to TRBJ2-7; 10 bases map to TRBD1. This CDR3 is 15 amino acids long. Germline CDR1 and CDR2: MNHEY and SVGAGI. V lost 4 bases, J lost 6 bases, and 9 bases stayed unmatched. CDR3 in amino acids: CASSSRTGGDSEQYF. DNA of the CDR3: TGTGCCAGCAGTTCAAGGACAGGGGGAGACTCCGAGCAGTACTTC.

This clonotype was observed many times. The genes are TRBV10-3 and TRBJ2-3; weak D call: TRBD1 (7 bases). Germline-derived CDR1 and CDR2 are ENHRY and SYGVKD. V was clipped by 11 bases and J by 7 bases, with 19 bases between them. This CDR3 region has 13 residues. The CDR3 sequence is CASEGTAMNTQYF. CDR3 nucleotides: TGTGCCTCGGAGGGGACAGCCATGAATACGCAGTATTTT.

This chain connects TRBV4-1 to TRBJ2-3; 9 nucleotides match TRBD2. CDR1 is MGHRA, CDR2 YSYEKL, per germline. The trim removed 0 bases at V and 5 bases at J, leaving 9 bases unmatched. CDR3 length: 17 residues. CDR3 residues: CASSQDIVAGDGDTQYF. DNA of the CDR3: TGCGCCAGCAGCCAAGACATTGTAGCGGGGGATGGAGATACGCAGTATTTT.

This clonotype was found many times. The V and J genes are TRBV7-3 and TRBJ2-2; 7 nucleotides match TRBD1. CDR1 SGHTA and CDR2 FQGTGA come from the germline V gene. The CDR3 is 13 residues long. V dropped 4 bases and J dropped 6; count of bases not matched to a gene: 2. The CDR3 region has the DNA TGTGCCAGCAGCTCACAGGGGTCCGGGGAGCTGTTTTTT. It encodes CASSSQGSGELFF.

This clonotype was counted between two and nine times. The rearrangement joins TRBV7-8 to TRBJ2-6; D is undetermined. The CDR3 covers 12 residues. The ends were cut back, 6 bases at V and 4 bases at J, with 4 bases in the middle. From germline, CDR1 is SGHVS and CDR2 FQNEAQ. The CDR3 sequence: CASSYGANVLTF. CDR3 coding DNA: TGTGCCAGCAGTTACGGGGCCAACGTCCTGACTTTC.

This clonotype showed up just a few times. The rearrangement uses TRBV2 and TRBJ2-7; TRBD1 matches 10 bases. The germline CDR1 and CDR2 sequences are SNHLY and FYNNEI. This CDR3 has 15 residues. V lost 2 bases and J lost 1; bases outside the gene matches: 2. CDR3 bases: TGTGCCAGCAGTGAATGGGACAGGGGTTCCTACGAGCAGTACTTC. Residues: CASSEWDRGSYEQYF.

This clonotype was picked up a small number of times. The J gene is TRBJ1-1, the V gene TRBV28; D is unclear. CDR3 length: 11 amino acids. Per the germline V gene, CDR1 is MDHEN and CDR2 is SYDVKM. With 9 bases removed from V and 2 bases from J, the gap between germline ends came to 7 bases. The CDR3 spells CASEINTEAFF. The CDR3 DNA follows: TGTGCCAGTGAAATCAACACTGAAGCTTTCTTT.

This chain uses TRBV7-3 with TRBJ2-5; 9 bases line up with TRBD1. The V segment lost 1 base and the J segment 2 bases; nucleotides outside the gene matches: 2. The CDR3 covers 15 residues. Germline V gene sequence: CDR1 SGHTA, CDR2 FQGTGA. CDR3 amino acids: CASSLSGTGQETQYF. CDR3 in DNA: TGTGCCAGCAGCTTAAGTGGGACAGGGCAAGAGACCCAGTACTTC.

This clonotype appeared once. The chain joins TRBV10-3 to TRBJ1-2; D may be TRBD1 (5 bases). Trimming left V 1 base short and J 0 bases short, with 12 bases between. CDR1 is ENHRY, CDR2 SYGVKD, per germline. CDR3 length: 16 residues. CDR3 region: CAISELGQGSNYGYTF. In DNA, the CDR3 is TGTGCCATCAGTGAGTTAGGTCAGGGATCTAACTATGGCTACACCTTC.

The chain employs TRBV5-1 and TRBJ2-5, with no clear D. The germline V and J ends were trimmed by 0 bases and 5 bases, with 11 bases remaining between them. Germline CDR1 and CDR2: SGHRS and YFSETQ. The CDR3 is 14 residues long. The CDR3 reads CASSLVGMDETQYF. CDR3 DNA: TGCGCCAGCAGCTTGGTGGGGATGGATGAGACCCAGTACTTC.

This chain uses TRBV6-1 with TRBJ2-7, with 8 bases lining up with TRBD1. Germline CDR1 MNHNS, CDR2 SASEGT. The CDR3 has 13 residues. V shed 6 bases, J shed 5 bases, and the junction held 6 bases outside the gene matches. The CDR3 bases are TGTGCCAGCAGATGGACAGGGTCCAACGAGCAGTACTTC. This encodes CASRWTGSNEQYF.

CDR3 coding DNA: TGCGCCAGCAGCCCTCTTCACAGGGGAAACACCGGGGAGCTGTTTTTT. Amino acids: CASSPLHRGNTGELFF. The chain couples TRBV5-1 to TRBJ2-2, with TRBD1 matching 7 bases. V trimming: 4 bases; J trimming: 2 bases; junction bases outside the gene matches: 8. Germline assignment: CDR1 SGHRS and CDR2 YFSETQ. The CDR3 spans 16 residues.

The chain links TRBV12-3 or TRBV12-4 to TRBJ2-3; D assignment may be TRBD1 or TRBD2 (6 bases each). This CDR3 contains 16 residues. Trimming left V 6 bases short and J 2 bases short, with 18 bases between. This CDR3 reads CASSIGGGHFTDTQYF. In DNA form, the CDR3 reads TGTGCCAGCAGCATTGGAGGGGGGCATTTCACAGATACGCAGTATTTT.

This chain joins TRBV12-3 or TRBV12-4 and TRBJ2-5, with D tentatively TRBD1 (5 bases). Trimming cost V 3 bases and J 7 bases, with 21 bases left between them. The CDR3 length is 16 residues. CDR3 loop: CASSLSVRVGMGTQYF. The CDR3, as DNA: TGTGCCAGCAGTTTGTCGGTCAGGGTCGGCATGGGGACCCAGTACTTC.